This T cell receptor beta chain was documented in a study of blood T cell repertoires in COVID-19. Study-wide background: Acute-phase and convalescent COVID-19 samples originated in the United States, Italy and Spain. PBMCs, B-cell-depleted T cells, or T cells provided the cDNA or gDNA that made up the material.

Assay: immunoSEQ multiplex PCR; the TCRdb copy retains only in-frame clones and omits some. The sample shows approximately 260,000 clones, about 91% of them seen only once. This clonotype originated in a woman between 40 and 50 years old with acute COVID-19. Sequenced material: PBMCs or T cells enriched from blood (not recorded which).

The CDR3 sequence is CASSSYPPQGSGGNTEAFF. The CDR3 DNA reads as TGTGCCAGCAGTTCATACCCCCCACAGGGCTCCGGAGGGAACACTGAAGCTTTCTTT. The genes are TRBV27 and TRBJ1-1, with D possibly TRBD1 on 6 matching bases. The germline V and J ends were trimmed by 4 bases and 1 base, with 25 bases remaining between them. CDR1 is MNHEY, CDR2 SMNVEV, per germline (reference sequence). This CDR3 is 19 amino acids long.